The TCR beta chain under discussion was sequenced for a study of control samples from healthy donors and cancer patients. Data came from immunoSEQ multiplex PCR; TCRdb stores just in-frame clones and leaves some out. The sample carries just under 150,000 clones, around 92% recorded once. Trimming stripped 1 base from V and 2 bases from J, with 11 bases between. The CDR3 totals 15 residues. The V gene's germline CDR1 is SGHNT and CDR2 YYREEE (reference sequence). This TCR came from a young man in good health. Sample: blood. V and J are TRBV5-4 and TRBJ2-3; weak D call: TRBD1 (6 bases). The CDR3 DNA reads as TGTGCCAGCAGCTTGAAGGACAGTTTCACAGATACGCAGTATTTT. Translating it yields CASSLKDSFTDTQYF.